The 19 T cell receptor beta chains listed next were all sequenced from one sample in a study of T cell responses to AZD1222 COVID-19 vaccine. Profiled with immunoSEQ multiplex PCR; TCRdb holds only in-frame clones, not every one. Altogether under 200,000 clones are present, roughly nine tenths being singletons, with the ten largest covering 0.85% to 1.2%. This material consisted of peripheral blood, taken 28 days after the second AZD1222 dose. These TCRs come from an adult who received the AZD1222 COVID-19 vaccine.

The chain links TRBV11-2 to TRBJ2-1, with 10 bases matching TRBD2. CDR1 is SGHAT, CDR2 FQNNGV, per germline. Trimming removed 10 bases from V and 9 bases from J; junction bases left unmatched: 15. The CDR3 loop spans 15 amino acids. CDR3 amino acids: CAIAERGGRFGEQFF. As DNA, the CDR3 is TGTGCCATCGCTGAGCGGGGGGGCCGCTTCGGTGAGCAGTTCTTC. The whole variable domain, remainder taken from reference TRBV11-2 and TRBJ2-1, is EAGVAQSPRYKIIEKRQSVAFWCNPISGHATLYWYQQILGQGPKLLIQFQNNGVVDDSQLPKDRFSAERLKGVDSTLKIQPAKLEDSAVYLCAIAERGGRFGEQFFGPGTRLTVL.

The chain has TRBV5-6 and TRBJ1-3; D possibly corresponds to TRBD1 (5 bases). V lost 3 bases and J lost 3, with 10 bases in between. The V gene's germline CDR1 is SGHDT and CDR2 YYEEEE. This CDR3 is built from 14 residues. Here the CDR3 reads CASSYQGLGNTIYF. CDR3 sequence (DNA): TGTGCCAGCAGCTATCAGGGTCTTGGAAACACCATATATTTT.

The chain carries TRBV25-1 and TRBJ1-1; D is perhaps TRBD1 (5 bases). Trimming removed 11 bases from V and 5 bases from J, with 15 bases in between. Germline CDR1 and CDR2: MGHDK and SYGVNS. The CDR3 length is 12 residues. As DNA, the CDR3 is TGTGCCTCCGCAGGGCCTAGAACTGAAGCTTTCTTT. It yields the protein CASAGPRTEAFF.

The rearrangement uses TRBV4-2 and TRBJ2-1, with 7 bases that match TRBD2. The germline V gene encodes CDR1 LGHNA and CDR2 YNFKEQ. Germline trimming cut 0 bases from V and 10 bases from J; bases unmatched to any gene: 6. The CDR3 covers 14 residues. In DNA form, the CDR3 reads TGTGCCAGCAGCCAAGATCTATGGGGAGGGGAGCAGTTCTTC. Translation: CASSQDLWGGEQFF.

The CDR3 coding sequence is TGTGCCAGCAGCCCCGTTTCAGGGGGCGGCTATGGCTACACCTTC. Translation: CASSPVSGGGYGYTF. V is TRBV7-8 and J is TRBJ1-2; 8 nucleotides line up with TRBD1. This CDR3 is 15 amino acids long. Germline assignment: CDR1 SGHVS and CDR2 FQNEAQ. V was clipped by 5 bases and J by 4 bases; unmatched bases: 9. The whole variable domain, remainder taken from reference TRBV7-8 and TRBJ1-2, is GAGVSQSPRYKVAKRGQDVALRCDPISGHVSLFWYQQALGQGPEFLTYFQNEAQLDKSGLPSDRFFAERPEGSVSTLKIQRTQQEDSAVYLCASSPVSGGGYGYTFGSGTRLTVV.

The rearrangement joins TRBV6-2 or TRBV6-3 to TRBJ1-6; no definite D call. From germline, CDR1 is MNHEY and CDR2 SVGEGT. V lost 2 bases and J 7 bases, leaving 18 bases between the germline ends. This CDR3 contains 17 residues. The CDR3 is CASSYEYGEDWNSPLHF. CDR3 bases: TGTGCCAGCAGTTACGAATACGGGGAGGATTGGAATTCACCCCTCCACTTT.

The rearrangement links TRBV19 to TRBJ2-5; no reliable D call. This CDR3 is built from 13 residues. Germline values: CDR1 LNHDA, CDR2 SQIVND (reference sequence). V was pared by 4 bases and J by 1 base, with 7 bases between. The CDR3 region is CASSRVPQETQYF. The DNA of the CDR3 is TGTGCCAGTAGTAGGGTCCCCCAAGAGACCCAGTACTTC.

This chain joins TRBV5-1 and TRBJ2-2; no clear D gene. This CDR3 is built from 13 residues. V dropped 6 bases and J dropped 1 base, with 7 bases sitting between them. CDR1 SGHRS and CDR2 YFSETQ come from the germline V gene. The CDR3 loop reads CASTKVNTGELFF. In DNA form, the CDR3 reads TGCGCCAGCACCAAGGTGAACACCGGGGAGCTGTTTTTT.

V is TRBV4-1 and J is TRBJ1-3; D uncertain. The CDR3 is 17 residues long. Germline CDR1 and CDR2: MGHRA and YSYEKL. Trimming pared 0 bases from V and 0 bases from J, leaving 12 bases between. The CDR3, as DNA: TGCGCCAGCAGCCAAGATCCACTGGTGAACTCTGGAAACACCATATATTTT. Amino acids: CASSQDPLVNSGNTIYF.

The rearrangement links TRBV6-5 to TRBJ1-4; D perhaps matches TRBD1 (5 bases). This CDR3 contains 13 residues. Trimming took off 5 bases at V and 5 bases at J, with 9 bases between the two ends. CDR1 is MNHEY and CDR2 is SVGAGI in the germline V gene. The CDR3: CASSSPGNEKLFF. The CDR3, as DNA: TGTGCCAGCAGTAGTCCAGGGAATGAAAAACTGTTTTTT.

This clone appeared once. The chain recombines TRBV30 with TRBJ1-4, with D unresolved. This CDR3 region has 12 residues. Germline CDR1 and CDR2: GTSNPN and SVGIG (reference sequence). The germline V and J ends were trimmed by 6 bases and 4 bases, with 9 bases remaining between them. The CDR3 is CACRPGNEKLFF. CDR3 DNA: TGTGCCTGTCGACCGGGTAATGAAAAACTGTTTTTT.

This clone was observed once. The chain couples TRBV14 to TRBJ1-3, with unresolved D. The V end lost 3 bases, the J end lost 4 bases, and 1 base lay between the germline ends. CDR3 length equals 11 residues. Germline values: CDR1 SGHDN, CDR2 FVKESK. In DNA, the CDR3 is TGTGCCAGCAGCCACGGAAACACCATATATTTT. This translates into CASSHGNTIYF.

The chain employs TRBV6-5 and TRBJ1-5; D not certain. V lost 4 bases and J lost 3, with 10 bases in between. CDR1 MNHEY and CDR2 SVGAGI come from the germline V gene. The CDR3 sequence is 14 residues long. The CDR3 sequence is CASSSGRYNQPQHF. The CDR3 region has the DNA TGTGCCAGCAGTTCCGGACGGTACAATCAGCCCCAGCATTTT.

The chain couples TRBV29-1 to TRBJ2-3, with D unclear. The CDR3 runs 14 residues. V was pared by 7 bases and J by 1 base, with 15 bases between. Germline CDR1 and CDR2: SQVTM and ANQGSEA. This chain's CDR3 is CSARQQIRTDTQYF. The CDR3 nucleotides read TGCAGCGCCCGCCAACAGATCCGCACAGATACGCAGTATTTT.

This clone was counted once. In nucleotides, the CDR3 is TGTGCCATCAGTGAGCCCCGGGTGGATAATTCACCCCTCCACTTT. It yields the protein CAISEPRVDNSPLHF. The chain couples TRBV10-3 to TRBJ1-6, with no clear D. Per the germline V gene, CDR1 is ENHRY and CDR2 is SYGVKD. Trimming removed 2 bases at V and 5 bases at J, with 10 bases between. This CDR3 spans 15 amino acids.

This clone was picked up one time. The rearrangement joins TRBV6-2 or TRBV6-3 to TRBJ2-1; 11 bases line up with TRBD2. Unmatched junction bases numbered 15, after V lost 1 base and J lost 4 bases. This CDR3 has 20 amino acids. Germline assignment: CDR1 MNHEY and CDR2 SVGEGT. As DNA, the CDR3 is TGTGCCAGCAGTTACTTTGACGAAACGGGACTAGCGGTGCTGTACAATGAGCAGTTCTTC. The encoded protein is CASSYFDETGLAVLYNEQFF.

This clone was observed a single time. The chain couples TRBV11-2 to TRBJ1-1; D is unclear. CDR1 SGHAT and CDR2 FQNNGV come from the germline V gene. Trimming took 0 bases from V and 5 from J, leaving 10 bases between them. CDR3 length equals 14 residues. The CDR3: CASSLEIAGTEAFF. CDR3 in DNA: TGTGCCAGCAGCTTAGAAATTGCTGGGACTGAAGCTTTCTTT.

J is TRBJ2-5 and V is TRBV5-1, with 11 nucleotides matching TRBD2. This CDR3 has 13 amino acids. Germline loops: CDR1 SGHRS, CDR2 YFSETQ. Trimming at V came to 6 bases and at J to 4 bases, leaving 2 bases not matched to a gene. The CDR3: CASIGLAGETQYF. Written as DNA, the CDR3 is TGCGCCAGCATCGGACTAGCGGGAGAGACCCAGTACTTC.

The chain carries TRBV19 and TRBJ1-1; D possibly corresponds to TRBD1 (5 bases). The germline V and J ends were trimmed by 4 bases and 10 bases, with 16 bases remaining between them. Germline CDR1 and CDR2: LNHDA and SQIVND (reference sequence). This CDR3 is built from 13 residues. The CDR3 loop is CASSKLGTLRAFF. The CDR3 bases are TGTGCCAGTAGTAAGCTCGGGACTCTTAGAGCTTTCTTT.